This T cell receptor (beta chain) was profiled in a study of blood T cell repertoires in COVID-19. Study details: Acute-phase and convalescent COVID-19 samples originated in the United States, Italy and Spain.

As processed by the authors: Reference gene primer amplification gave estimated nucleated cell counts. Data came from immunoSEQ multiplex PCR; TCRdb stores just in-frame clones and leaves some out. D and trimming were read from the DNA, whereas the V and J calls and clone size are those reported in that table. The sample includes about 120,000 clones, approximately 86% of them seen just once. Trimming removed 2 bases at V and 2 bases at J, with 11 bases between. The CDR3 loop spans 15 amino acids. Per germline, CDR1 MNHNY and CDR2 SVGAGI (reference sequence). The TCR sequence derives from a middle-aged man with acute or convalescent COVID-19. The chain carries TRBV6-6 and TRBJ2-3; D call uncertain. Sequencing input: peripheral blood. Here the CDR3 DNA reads TGTGCCAGCAGTTACGAAACGGTGATCACAGATACGCAGTATTTT. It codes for CASSYETVITDTQYF.